The 10 T cell receptor beta chains below come from one sample, sequenced in a study of blood T cell repertoires in COVID-19 (dated by TCRdb to the early 2020s). Library generation was performed with the immunoSEQ multiplex PCR assay. Sourced from immuneACCESS, this table was stored by TCRdb with only in-frame sequences that have V and J called. A share of the clones is absent; for the studies checked, an unresolved V gene accounts for under half, and the remainder has no known explanation. The sample table lists roughly 290,000 clones, roughly 89% of them with a count of one. Jointly, the top ten make up about 1.7% of the sample. Sequenced input: PBMCs or T cells enriched from blood (not recorded which). Every receptor here comes from a woman aged 35 to 49 who had recovered from COVID-19.

V usage is TRBV5-1 and J usage is TRBJ2-1; possibly TRBD2 for D (5 bases). Trimming left V 4 bases short and J 5 bases short, with 10 bases between. The CDR3 extends over 13 amino acids. The germline V gene has CDR1 SGHRS and CDR2 YFSETQ. The CDR3 sequence: CASSPGKNNEQFF. The CDR3 DNA sequence: TGCGCCAGCAGCCCGGGAAAAAACAATGAGCAGTTCTTC.

J is TRBJ1-6 and V is TRBV5-1, with TRBD1 matching over 7 bases. The CDR3 has 14 amino acids. Germline V gene sequence: CDR1 SGHRS, CDR2 YFSETQ. Germline trimming cut 2 bases from V and 8 bases from J; bases unmatched to any gene: 4. This CDR3 reads CASSLQGLDSPLHF. In DNA form, the CDR3 reads TGCGCCAGCAGCTTACAGGGGCTAGATTCACCCCTCCACTTT.

The chain employs TRBV6-5 and TRBJ1-3; D unresolved. CDR1 and CDR2 from the germline V gene are MNHEY and SVGAGI. The CDR3 runs 16 residues. Deletions cut 0 bases from V and 0 bases from J, with 9 bases between. CDR3 sequence: CASSYSQVHSGNTIYF. CDR3 nucleotides: TGTGCCAGCAGTTACTCGCAGGTGCACTCTGGAAACACCATATATTTT.

The J gene is TRBJ1-2, the V gene TRBV4-1, with D maybe TRBD1 (6 bases). Trimming took 1 base from V and 4 from J, leaving 13 bases between them. Germline V gives CDR1 MGHRA, CDR2 YSYEKL. CDR3 size: 15 residues. The CDR3 here is CASSQGQGPSYGYTF. CDR3 DNA sequence: TGCGCCAGCAGCCAAGGGCAGGGGCCTTCCTATGGCTACACCTTC.

The chain combines TRBV6-1 with TRBJ2-7, with D tentatively TRBD1 (5 bases). The length of the CDR3 is 15 residues. The V gene's germline CDR1 is MNHNS and CDR2 SASEGT. Trimming removed 2 bases from V and 2 bases from J, with 13 bases in between. The CDR3 DNA is TGTGCCAGCAGTGAATGGGGCGAGTCGACCTACGAGCAGTACTTC. This sequence encodes CASSEWGESTYEQYF.

This sequence joins TRBV18 and TRBJ1-1, with D unresolved. This CDR3 spans 14 amino acids. Per germline, CDR1 KGHSH and CDR2 LQKENI. The V end was cut by 1 base, the J end by 1 base, with 7 bases between. In DNA, the CDR3 is TGTGCCAGCTCACCACGAGACTGGAACACTGAAGCTTTCTTT. Protein: CASSPRDWNTEAFF.

The chain is built from TRBV2 and TRBJ2-3; TRBD1 agrees at 7 bases. Germline V CDR1 and CDR2: SNHLY, FYNNEI. Losses at the gene ends were 5 bases for V and 3 bases for J; bases not matched to a gene: 5. The CDR3 covers 14 residues. CDR3 sequence (DNA): TGTGCCAGCAGTCCCCAGACAGGGACAGATACGCAGTATTTT. Translated, it gives CASSPQTGTDTQYF.

The chain recombines TRBV7-9 with TRBJ2-2; no clear D gene. This CDR3 has 13 residues. Germline CDR1 is SEHNR and CDR2 is FQNEAQ (reference sequence). V lost 6 bases to trimming and J lost 0 bases, with 5 bases between them. The CDR3 loop is CASRSSNTGELFF. DNA of the CDR3: TGTGCCAGCAGGTCGTCGAACACCGGGGAGCTGTTTTTT.

V and J are TRBV29-1 and TRBJ2-2, with 8 bases matching TRBD1. The germline V gene encodes CDR1 SQVTM and CDR2 ANQGSEA. This CDR3 region has 13 residues. V shed 4 bases and J 4 bases; nucleotides not matched to a gene: 2. CDR3 DNA sequence: TGCAGCGTTGGACAGGGGATCACCGGGGAGCTGTTTTTT. Its translation: CSVGQGITGELFF.

The chain employs TRBV7-3 and TRBJ1-2; D perhaps matches TRBD1 (5 bases). This CDR3 is 14 amino acids long. Trimming shortened V by 3 bases and J by 7 bases, and 15 bases separated the two germline ends. CDR1 and CDR2 from the germline V gene are SGHTA and FQGTGA. The CDR3 coding sequence is TGTGCCAGCAGCTTCGGCGGGACCGGCTCTGGCTACACCTTC. Encoded protein: CASSFGGTGSGYTF.